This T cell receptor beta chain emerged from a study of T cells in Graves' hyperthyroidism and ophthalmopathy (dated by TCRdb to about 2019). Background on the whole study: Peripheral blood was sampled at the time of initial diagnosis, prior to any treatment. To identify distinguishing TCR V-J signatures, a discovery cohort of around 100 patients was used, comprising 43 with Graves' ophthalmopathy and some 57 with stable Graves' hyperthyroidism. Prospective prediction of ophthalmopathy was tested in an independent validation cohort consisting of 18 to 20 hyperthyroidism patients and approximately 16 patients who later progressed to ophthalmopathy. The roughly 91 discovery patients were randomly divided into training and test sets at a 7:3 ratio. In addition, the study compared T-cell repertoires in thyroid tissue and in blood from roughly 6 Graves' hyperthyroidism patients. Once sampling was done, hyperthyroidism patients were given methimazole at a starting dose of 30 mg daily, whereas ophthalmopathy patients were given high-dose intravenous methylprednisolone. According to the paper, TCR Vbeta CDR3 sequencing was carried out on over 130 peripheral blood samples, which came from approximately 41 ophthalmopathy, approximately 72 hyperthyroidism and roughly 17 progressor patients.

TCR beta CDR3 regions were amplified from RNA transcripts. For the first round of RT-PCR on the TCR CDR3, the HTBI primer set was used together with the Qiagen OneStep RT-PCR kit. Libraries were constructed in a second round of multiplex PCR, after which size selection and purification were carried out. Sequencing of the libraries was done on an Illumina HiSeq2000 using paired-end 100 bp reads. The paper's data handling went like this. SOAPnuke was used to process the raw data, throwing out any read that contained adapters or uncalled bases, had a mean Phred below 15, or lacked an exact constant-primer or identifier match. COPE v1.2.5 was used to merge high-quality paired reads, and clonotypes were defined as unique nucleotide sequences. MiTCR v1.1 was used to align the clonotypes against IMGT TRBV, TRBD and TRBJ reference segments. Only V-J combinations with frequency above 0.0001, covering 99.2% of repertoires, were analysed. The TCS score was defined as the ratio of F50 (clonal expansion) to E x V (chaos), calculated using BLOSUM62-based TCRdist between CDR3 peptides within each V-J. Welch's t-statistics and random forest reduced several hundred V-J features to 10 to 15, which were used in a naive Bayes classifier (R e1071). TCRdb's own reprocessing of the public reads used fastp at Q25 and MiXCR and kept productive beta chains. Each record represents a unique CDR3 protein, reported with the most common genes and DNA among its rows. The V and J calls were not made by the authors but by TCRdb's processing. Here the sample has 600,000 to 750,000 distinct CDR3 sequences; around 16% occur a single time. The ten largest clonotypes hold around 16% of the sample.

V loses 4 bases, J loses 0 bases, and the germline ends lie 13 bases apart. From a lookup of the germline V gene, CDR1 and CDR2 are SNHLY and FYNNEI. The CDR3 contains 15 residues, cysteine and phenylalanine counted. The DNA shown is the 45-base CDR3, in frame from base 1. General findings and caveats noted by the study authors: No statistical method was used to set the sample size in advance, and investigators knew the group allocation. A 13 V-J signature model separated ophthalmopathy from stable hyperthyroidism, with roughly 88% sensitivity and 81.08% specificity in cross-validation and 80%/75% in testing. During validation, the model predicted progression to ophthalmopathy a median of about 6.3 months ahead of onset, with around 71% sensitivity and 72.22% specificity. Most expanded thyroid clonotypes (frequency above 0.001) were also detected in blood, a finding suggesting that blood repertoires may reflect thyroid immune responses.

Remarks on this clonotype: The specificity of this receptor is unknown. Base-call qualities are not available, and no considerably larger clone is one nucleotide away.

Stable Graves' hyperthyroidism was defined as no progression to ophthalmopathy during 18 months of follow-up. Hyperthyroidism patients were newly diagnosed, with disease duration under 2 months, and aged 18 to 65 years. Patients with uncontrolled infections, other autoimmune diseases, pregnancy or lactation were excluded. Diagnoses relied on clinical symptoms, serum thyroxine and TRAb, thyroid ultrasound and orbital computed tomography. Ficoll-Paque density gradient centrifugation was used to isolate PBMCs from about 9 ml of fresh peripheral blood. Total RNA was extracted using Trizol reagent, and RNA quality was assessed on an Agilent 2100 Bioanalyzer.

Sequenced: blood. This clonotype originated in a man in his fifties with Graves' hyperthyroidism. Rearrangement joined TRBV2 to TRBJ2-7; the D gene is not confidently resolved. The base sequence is TGTGCCAGCAGTGTCCGGGCAGCGAGCTCCTACGAGCAGTACTTC. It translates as CASSVRAASSYEQYF.